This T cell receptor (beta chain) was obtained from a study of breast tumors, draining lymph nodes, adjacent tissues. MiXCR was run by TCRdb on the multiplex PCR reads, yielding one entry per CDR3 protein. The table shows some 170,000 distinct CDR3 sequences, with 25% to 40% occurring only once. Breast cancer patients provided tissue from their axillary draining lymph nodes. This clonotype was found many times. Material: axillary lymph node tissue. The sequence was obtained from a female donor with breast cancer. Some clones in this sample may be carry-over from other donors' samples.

The CDR3 sequence is CASSFLTSGGDYTDTQYF. As DNA, the CDR3 is TGCGCCAGCAGCTTCTTGACTAGCGGGGGAGACTACACAGATACGCAGTATTTT. The chain joins TRBV5-1 to TRBJ2-3; 12 positions match TRBD2. Unmatched junction bases numbered 9, after V lost 2 bases and J lost 2 bases. The CDR3 sequence is 18 residues long. Germline values: CDR1 SGHRS, CDR2 YFSETQ.